The clone carrying this T cell receptor (beta chain) has more than one count but fewer than ten. No antigen is known for it. Time point of the sample: sample taken at primary tumor resection. Tumor, nontumor lung or frozen PBMC supplied whole RNA that was sequenced unsorted. The cohort: about 79 early-stage, untreated non-small cell lung cancer patients. This entry is derived from a study of spatial heterogeneity in lung cancer. On the study more broadly: The library had UMIs, and each TCR and UMI pair averaged more than ten raw reads.

Whole-study findings and limits: TCRs found ubiquitously expanded in tumor appeared in blood more at resection than at follow-up.

Each molecule of TCR cDNA was tagged with one unique molecular identifier. TCRdb used MiXCR to reprocess the 5' RACE reads, holding one entry per CDR3 protein. The sample lists about 45,000 distinct CDR3 sequences, around 11% occurring once. This receptor was obtained from a female donor with early-stage non-small cell lung cancer. The starting material was PBMCs, obtained at surgery.

The CDR3: CASRGTRSSYNSPLHF. The CDR3 bases are TGTGCCAGCAGGGGGACACGGAGCTCCTATAATTCACCCCTCCACTTT. This chain links TRBV2 with TRBJ1-6; D is possibly TRBD1 (6 bases). CDR3 length: 16 residues. The V end lost 6 bases, the J end lost 0 bases, and 12 bases lay between the germline ends. Looked up from germline, CDR1 is SNHLY and CDR2 is FYNNEI.